This TCR beta chain is drawn from a study of T cells in Graves' hyperthyroidism and ophthalmopathy. Patients were excluded because of uncontrolled infection, other autoimmune disease, pregnancy or lactation. RNA transcripts gave rise to amplified TCR beta CDR3 regions. The TCR CDR3 was amplified in a first-round RT-PCR using the HTBI primer set. A single record per CDR3 protein comes from TCRdb applying MiXCR to the multiplex PCR reads. This sample carries just over 550,000 distinct CDR3 sequences, around 45% of them seen once, and the ten largest clones take just under 8.5%. The source of this sequence is a woman aged 18-29 years with Graves' hyperthyroidism. The sample was peripheral blood or thyroid tissue (not recorded which).

The CDR3 is CSAILAGDTQYF. DNA for the CDR3: TGCAGTGCGATCCTCGCCGGGGATACGCAGTATTTT. The chain recombines TRBV20-1 with TRBJ2-3; D gene unclear. Germline assignment: CDR1 DFQATT and CDR2 SNEGSKA (reference sequence). The CDR3 runs 12 residues. V dropped 6 bases and J dropped 6 bases, with 13 bases sitting between them.